The present entry profiles one T cell receptor beta chain with its context. Its antigen is unidentified. Sequencing was performed with immunoSEQ multiplex PCR; in TCRdb, only in-frame clones are kept and a portion is missing. The data hold tens of thousands of clones, with roughly 73% observed a single time. This sample was included in a study of PD-1 blockade in classical Hodgkin lymphoma. Notes on the study in general: TCR diversity in CD4+, not CD8+, cells rose significantly by C4D1. The causes of the repertoire differences, possibly disease activity or prior therapy, remain undefined.

Germline assignment: CDR1 PRHDT and CDR2 FYEKMQ (reference sequence). Trimming cost V 0 bases and J 6 bases, with 9 bases left between them. The CDR3 runs 14 residues. The time point is: cycle 4 day 1 (C4D1), after about 6 weeks of nivolumab. Relapses following autologous stem cell transplantation were seen in all patients, with brentuximab vedotin exposure varying. This receptor was obtained from a human donor with classical Hodgkin lymphoma. The rearrangement joins TRBV13 to TRBJ1-5; maybe TRBD1 (5 bases). The source was peripheral blood mononuclear cells (PBMCs), collected before the fourth cycle of nivolumab. In DNA, the CDR3 is TGTGCCAGCAGCTTAGGCTGGGGACGTCAGCCCCAGCATTTT. Its translation: CASSLGWGRQPQHF.